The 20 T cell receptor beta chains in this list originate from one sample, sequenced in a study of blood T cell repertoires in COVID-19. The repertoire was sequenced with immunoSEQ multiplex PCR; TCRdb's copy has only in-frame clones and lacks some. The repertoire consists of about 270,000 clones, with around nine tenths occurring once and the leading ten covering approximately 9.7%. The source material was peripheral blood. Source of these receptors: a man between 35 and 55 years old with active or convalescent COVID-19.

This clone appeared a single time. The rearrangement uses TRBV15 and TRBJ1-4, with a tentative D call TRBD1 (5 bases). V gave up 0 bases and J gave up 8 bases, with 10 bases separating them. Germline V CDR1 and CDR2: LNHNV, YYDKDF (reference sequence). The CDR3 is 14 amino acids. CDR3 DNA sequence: TGTGCCACCAGCAGAGACCGGGGGGTAGAAAAACTGTTTTTT. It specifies CATSRDRGVEKLFF.

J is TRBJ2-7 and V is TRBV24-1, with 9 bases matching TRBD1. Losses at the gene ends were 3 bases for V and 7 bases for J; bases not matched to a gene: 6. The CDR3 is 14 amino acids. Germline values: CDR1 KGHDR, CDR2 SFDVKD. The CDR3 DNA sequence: TGTGCCACCAGTGATCCGGGACAGGGTCGGGAGCAGTACTTC. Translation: CATSDPGQGREQYF.

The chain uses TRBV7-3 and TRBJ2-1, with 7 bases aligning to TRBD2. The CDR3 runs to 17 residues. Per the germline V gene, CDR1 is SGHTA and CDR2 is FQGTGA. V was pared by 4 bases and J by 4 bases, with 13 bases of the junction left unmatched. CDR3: CASSSRTGTTTYNEQFF. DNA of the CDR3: TGTGCCAGCAGCTCCCGGACCGGGACTACTACGTACAATGAGCAGTTCTTC.

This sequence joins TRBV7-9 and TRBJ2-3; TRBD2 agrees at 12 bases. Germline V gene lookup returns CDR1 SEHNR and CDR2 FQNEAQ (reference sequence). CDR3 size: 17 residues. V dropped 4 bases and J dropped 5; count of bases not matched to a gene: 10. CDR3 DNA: TGTGCCAGCAGCTCTACACCCCTAGCGGGGGGGGTAGATACGCAGTATTTT. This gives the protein CASSSTPLAGGVDTQYF.

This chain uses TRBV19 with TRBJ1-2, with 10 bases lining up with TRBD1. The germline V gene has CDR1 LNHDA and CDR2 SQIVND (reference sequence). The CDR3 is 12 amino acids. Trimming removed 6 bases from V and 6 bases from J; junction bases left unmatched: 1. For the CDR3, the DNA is TGTGCCAGTAGGACAGGGGGCGATGGCTACACCTTC. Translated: CASRTGGDGYTF. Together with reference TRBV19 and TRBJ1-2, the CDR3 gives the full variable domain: DGGITQSPKYLFRKEGQNVTLSCEQNLNHDAMYWYRQDPGQGLRLIYYSQIVNDFQKGDIAEGYSVSREKKESFPLTVTSAQKNPTAFYLCASRTGGDGYTFGSGTRLTVV.

The CDR3 region has the DNA TGTGCCAGCAGCGTTAGACAGGGTAATGAGCAGTTCTTC. As protein: CASSVRQGNEQFF. V is TRBV9 and J is TRBJ2-1, with 7 bases lining up with TRBD1. Germline values: CDR1 SGDLS, CDR2 YYNGEE. The CDR3 contains 13 residues. Losses at the gene ends were 2 bases for V and 7 bases for J; bases not matched to a gene: 3.

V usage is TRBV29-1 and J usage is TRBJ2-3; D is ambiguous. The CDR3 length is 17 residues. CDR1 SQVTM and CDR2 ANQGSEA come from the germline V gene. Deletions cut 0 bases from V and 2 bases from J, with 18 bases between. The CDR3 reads CSVEDLLPDNPTDTQYF. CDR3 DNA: TGCAGCGTTGAAGATCTTTTACCCGACAACCCCACAGATACGCAGTATTTT.

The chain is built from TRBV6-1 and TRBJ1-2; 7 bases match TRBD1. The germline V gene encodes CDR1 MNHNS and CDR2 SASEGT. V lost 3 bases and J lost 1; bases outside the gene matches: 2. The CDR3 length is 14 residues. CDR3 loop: CASSETGINYGYTF. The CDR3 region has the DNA TGTGCCAGCAGTGAGACAGGGATTAACTATGGCTACACCTTC.

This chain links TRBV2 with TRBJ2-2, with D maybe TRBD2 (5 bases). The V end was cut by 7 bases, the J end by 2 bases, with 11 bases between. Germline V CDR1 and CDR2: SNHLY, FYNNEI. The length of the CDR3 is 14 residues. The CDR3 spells CASTREGNTGELFF. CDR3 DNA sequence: TGTGCCAGCACCCGAGAGGGAAACACCGGGGAGCTGTTTTTT. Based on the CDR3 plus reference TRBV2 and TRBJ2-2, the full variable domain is EPEVTQTPSHQVTQMGQEVILRCVPISNHLYFYWYRQILGQKVEFLVSFYNNEISEKSEIFDDQFSVERPDGSNFTLKIRSTKLEDSAMYFCASTREGNTGELFFGEGSRLTVL.

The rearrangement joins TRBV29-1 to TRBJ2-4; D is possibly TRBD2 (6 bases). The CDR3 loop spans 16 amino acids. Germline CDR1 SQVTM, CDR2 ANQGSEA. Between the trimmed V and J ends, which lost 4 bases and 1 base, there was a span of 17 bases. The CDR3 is CSVAPRAGSAKNIQYF. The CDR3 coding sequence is TGCAGCGTTGCCCCCCGGGCGGGGTCGGCCAAAAACATTCAGTACTTC.

CDR3 amino acids: CATSRVGGDEQFF. The CDR3 DNA reads TGTGCCACCAGCAGAGTGGGTGGAGATGAGCAGTTCTTC. The chain couples TRBV15 to TRBJ2-1; D remains ambiguous. The CDR3 contains 13 residues. Germline CDR1 is LNHNV and CDR2 is YYDKDF (reference sequence). Trimming took off 1 base at V and 8 bases at J, with 9 bases between the two ends.

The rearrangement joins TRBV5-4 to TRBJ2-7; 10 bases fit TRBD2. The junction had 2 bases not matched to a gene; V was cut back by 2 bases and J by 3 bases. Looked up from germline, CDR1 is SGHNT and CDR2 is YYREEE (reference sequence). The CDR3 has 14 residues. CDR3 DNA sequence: TGTGCCAGCAGCTTCCTAGCGGGAGACTACGAGCAGTACTTC. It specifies CASSFLAGDYEQYF.

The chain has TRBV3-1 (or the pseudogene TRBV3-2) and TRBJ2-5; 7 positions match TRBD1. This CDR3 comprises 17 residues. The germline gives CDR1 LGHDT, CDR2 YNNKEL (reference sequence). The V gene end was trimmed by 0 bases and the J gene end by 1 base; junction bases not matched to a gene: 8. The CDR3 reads CASSQDDFDRAQETQYF. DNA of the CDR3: TGTGCCAGCAGCCAAGATGACTTCGACAGGGCCCAAGAGACCCAGTACTTC.

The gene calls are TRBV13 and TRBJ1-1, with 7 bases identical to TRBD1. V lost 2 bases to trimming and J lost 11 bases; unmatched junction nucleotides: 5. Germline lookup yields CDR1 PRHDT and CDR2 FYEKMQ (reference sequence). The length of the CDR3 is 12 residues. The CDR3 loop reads CASSLWNRGAFF. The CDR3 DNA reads TGTGCCAGCAGCTTATGGAACAGGGGCGCTTTCTTT.

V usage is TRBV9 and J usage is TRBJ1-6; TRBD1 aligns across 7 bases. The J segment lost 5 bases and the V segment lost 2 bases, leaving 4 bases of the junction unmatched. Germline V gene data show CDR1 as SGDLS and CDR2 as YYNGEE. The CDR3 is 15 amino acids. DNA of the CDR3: TGTGCCAGCAGCGTTGGACAGGCTAATAATTCACCCCTCCACTTT. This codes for CASSVGQANNSPLHF.

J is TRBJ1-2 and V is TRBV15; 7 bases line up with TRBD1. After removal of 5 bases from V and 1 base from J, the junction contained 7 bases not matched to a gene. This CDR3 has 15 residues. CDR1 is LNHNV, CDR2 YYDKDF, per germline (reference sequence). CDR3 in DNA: TGTGCCACCAGCCCCAGGACAGGCCTTAACTATGGCTACACCTTC. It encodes CATSPRTGLNYGYTF.

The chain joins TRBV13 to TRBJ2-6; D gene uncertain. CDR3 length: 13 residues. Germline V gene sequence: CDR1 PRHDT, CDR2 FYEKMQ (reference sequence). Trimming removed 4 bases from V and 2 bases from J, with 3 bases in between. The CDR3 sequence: CASSSTGANVLTF. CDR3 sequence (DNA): TGTGCCAGCAGCTCAACTGGGGCCAACGTCCTGACTTTC.

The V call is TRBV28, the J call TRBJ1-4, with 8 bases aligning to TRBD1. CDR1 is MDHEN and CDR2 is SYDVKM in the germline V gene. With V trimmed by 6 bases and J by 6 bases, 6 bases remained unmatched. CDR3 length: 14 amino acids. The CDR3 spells CASSSGQGHEKLFF. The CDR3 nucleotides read TGTGCCAGCAGCTCCGGACAGGGCCATGAAAAACTGTTTTTT. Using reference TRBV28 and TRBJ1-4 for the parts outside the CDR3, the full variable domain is DVKVTQSSRYLVKRTGEKVFLECVQDMDHENMFWYRQDPGLGLRLIYFSYDVKMKEKGDIPEGYSVSREKKERFSLILESASTNQTSMYLCASSSGQGHEKLFFGSGTQLSVL.

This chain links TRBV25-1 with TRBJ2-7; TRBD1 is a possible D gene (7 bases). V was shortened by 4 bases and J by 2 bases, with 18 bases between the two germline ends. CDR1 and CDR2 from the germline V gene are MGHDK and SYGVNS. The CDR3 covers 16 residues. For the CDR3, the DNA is TGTGCCAGCAGTGGGAGGGGGCGCGGTTCGGCCTACGAGCAGTACTTC. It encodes CASSGRGRGSAYEQYF.

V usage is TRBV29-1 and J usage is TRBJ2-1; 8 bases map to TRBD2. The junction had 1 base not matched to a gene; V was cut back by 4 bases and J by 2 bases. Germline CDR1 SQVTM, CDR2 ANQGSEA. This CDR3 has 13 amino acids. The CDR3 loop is CSVGGRTYNEQFF. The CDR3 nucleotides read TGCAGCGTTGGCGGGAGGACCTACAATGAGCAGTTCTTC.